The 24 T cell receptor beta chains reported below all come from one sample, sequenced in a study of blood T cell repertoires in COVID-19. The protocol was immunoSEQ multiplex PCR, while the TCRdb copy is restricted to in-frame clones and leaves out a portion. The table lists 120,000 to 150,000 clones, over 80% of them singletons. The sequencing input was peripheral blood. The receptor source for this set is a man older than 75 with acute or convalescent COVID-19.

This chain joins TRBV30 and TRBJ2-1, with a weak D call TRBD1 (5 bases). CDR3 size: 11 residues. V lost 4 bases and J lost 8, with 9 bases in between. Germline V gives CDR1 GTSNPN, CDR2 SVGIG (reference sequence). For the CDR3, the DNA is TGTGCCTGGAAGGGGAACCATGAGCAGTTCTTC. Protein product: CAWKGNHEQFF.

The chain links TRBV6-5 to TRBJ2-7, with 7 bases identical to TRBD2. Trimming took 4 bases from V and 4 from J; bases not matched to a gene: 7. Germline CDR1 reads MNHEY; CDR2 reads SVGAGI. CDR3 length equals 14 residues. The CDR3 region has the DNA TGTGCCAGCAGTTCCCATGGGGGGGGGTACGAGCAGTACTTC. Encoded protein: CASSSHGGGYEQYF.

V and J are TRBV25-1 and TRBJ2-3, with D possibly being TRBD1 (6 bases). CDR3 length: 15 residues. The germline V and J ends were trimmed by 2 bases and 3 bases, with 12 bases remaining between them. Germline CDR1 is MGHDK and CDR2 is SYGVNS. As DNA, the CDR3 is TGTGCCAGCAGTGAAAACTGGGGGCCGACAGATACGCAGTATTTT. As protein: CASSENWGPTDTQYF.

The chain joins TRBV10-3 to TRBJ2-1, with 16 bases matching TRBD2. Germline trimming cut 2 bases from V and 8 bases from J; bases unmatched to any gene: 9. Germline V CDR1 and CDR2: ENHRY, SYGVKD. This CDR3 has 18 amino acids. CDR3 sequence reads: CAISEAGLAGGPGDEQFF. The CDR3 DNA reads TGTGCCATCAGTGAGGCGGGACTAGCGGGAGGGCCTGGGGATGAGCAGTTCTTC.

The sample holds a few counts of this clone. V gene TRBV6-1 combines with J gene TRBJ2-1, with 11 bases lining up with TRBD1. The CDR3 extends over 16 amino acids. J was trimmed by 9 bases and V by 1 base; bases with no gene match: 8. CDR1 is MNHNS and CDR2 is SASEGT in the germline V gene. The CDR3 DNA reads TGTGCCAGCAGTGAAGTTGAGCGGACAGGGGGCCTTGAGCAGTTCTTC. Encoded protein: CASSEVERTGGLEQFF.

V usage is TRBV5-1 and J usage is TRBJ2-7; possibly TRBD2 for D (6 bases). The germline V gene has CDR1 SGHRS and CDR2 YFSETQ. There are 18 residues in the CDR3. V lost 1 base, J lost 6 bases, and 26 bases lay in between. For the CDR3, the DNA is TGCGCCAGCAGCTTGTCGGTTGGTAGCGGTGGGTATGGCGCCGAGCAGTACTTC. Its protein is CASSLSVGSGGYGAEQYF.

The chain carries TRBV5-1 and TRBJ2-1; 7 bases fit TRBD2. Looked up from germline, CDR1 is SGHRS and CDR2 is YFSETQ. With V trimmed by 4 bases and J by 8 bases, 9 bases remained unmatched. The CDR3 is 14 amino acids. In DNA, the CDR3 is TGCGCCAGCAGCGCAAAGACTAGCTGGGATGAGCAGTTCTTC. Encoded protein: CASSAKTSWDEQFF. Full variable domain (outside the CDR3, taken from reference TRBV5-1 and TRBJ2-1): KAGVTQTPRYLIKTRGQQVTLSCSPISGHRSVSWYQQTPGQGLQFLFEYFSETQRNKGNFPGRFSGRQFSNSRSEMNVSTLELGDSALYLCASSAKTSWDEQFFGPGTRLTVL.

The V call is TRBV25-1, the J call TRBJ1-2, with 8 positions matching TRBD1. Germline V gene lookup returns CDR1 MGHDK and CDR2 SYGVNS. The trim removed 1 base at V and 4 bases at J, leaving 5 bases unmatched. This CDR3 spans 15 amino acids. The CDR3 nucleotides are TGTGCCAGCAGTGAATCACAGGGGGTGGGCTATGGCTACACCTTC. Protein sequence: CASSESQGVGYGYTF.

This chain joins TRBV2 and TRBJ2-7; no clear D. The CDR3 covers 11 residues. V lost 7 bases and J lost 3, with 7 bases in between. Germline V gives CDR1 SNHLY, CDR2 FYNNEI. CDR3 residues: CASTPRYEQYF. The DNA of the CDR3 is TGTGCCAGCACCCCCCGCTACGAGCAGTACTTC.

The V gene is TRBV19, the J gene TRBJ2-3; tentative D call: TRBD1 (5 bases). The V end lost 10 bases, the J end lost 7 bases, and 21 bases lay between the germline ends. Per the germline V gene, CDR1 is LNHDA and CDR2 is SQIVND (reference sequence). The CDR3 is made up of 14 amino acids. In DNA, the CDR3 is TGTGCCACCGCCGACAGTTCCCACTACTATACGCAGTATTTT. Translation: CATADSSHYYTQYF. Supplemented by reference TRBV19 and TRBJ2-3, the full variable domain reads DGGITQSPKYLFRKEGQNVTLSCEQNLNHDAMYWYRQDPGQGLRLIYYSQIVNDFQKGDIAEGYSVSREKKESFPLTVTSAQKNPTAFYLCATADSSHYYTQYFGPGTRLTVL.

The chain has TRBV19 and TRBJ1-1, with TRBD1 matching over 8 bases. With 3 bases clipped from V and 5 bases from J, the junction kept 2 bases outside the gene matches. This CDR3 region has 13 residues. CDR1 is LNHDA, CDR2 SQIVND, per germline (reference sequence). The CDR3 loop reads CASSMDRDTEAFF. The CDR3 nucleotides read TGTGCCAGTAGTATGGACAGGGATACTGAAGCTTTCTTT.

V is TRBV7-3 and J is TRBJ2-1; maybe TRBD2 (5 bases). In germline, CDR1 is SGHTA, CDR2 FQGTGA. Trimming removed 9 bases from V and 0 bases from J, with 15 bases in between. This CDR3 is built from 15 residues. The CDR3 region has the DNA TGTGCCAGTGGACGGGAAGGGAGCTCCTACAATGAGCAGTTCTTC. Amino acids: CASGREGSSYNEQFF.

The gene calls are TRBV3-1 (or the pseudogene TRBV3-2) and TRBJ2-7; 11 bases fit TRBD1. The junction had 2 bases not matched to a gene; V was cut back by 1 base and J by 3 bases. The CDR3 is made up of 15 amino acids. Germline CDR1 is LGHDT and CDR2 is YNNKEL (reference sequence). The CDR3 loop reads CASSQAGTGGYEQYF. DNA for the CDR3: TGTGCCAGCAGCCAAGCCGGGACAGGGGGCTACGAGCAGTACTTC.

The rearrangement uses TRBV28 and TRBJ2-7; D ambiguous. Germline values: CDR1 MDHEN, CDR2 SYDVKM. The CDR3 is 14 amino acids. The V and J ends lost 7 bases and 3 bases respectively, with 16 bases between them. The CDR3 region is CASTKNYPLYEQYF. CDR3 in DNA: TGTGCCAGCACAAAGAACTACCCCCTCTACGAGCAGTACTTC. Drawing the rest from reference TRBV28 and TRBJ2-7, the complete variable domain is DVKVTQSSRYLVKRTGEKVFLECVQDMDHENMFWYRQDPGLGLRLIYFSYDVKMKEKGDIPEGYSVSREKKERFSLILESASTNQTSMYLCASTKNYPLYEQYFGPGTRLTVT.

The CDR3 protein is CASTQSEGGGYTF. For the CDR3, the DNA is TGTGCCAGCACCCAGAGCGAAGGGGGTGGCTACACCTTC. The chain employs TRBV12-3 or TRBV12-4 and TRBJ1-2; D is perhaps TRBD1 (6 bases). CDR3 length equals 13 residues. V lost 7 bases and J 7 bases, leaving 16 bases between the germline ends.

This clone was observed once. V and J are TRBV28 and TRBJ1-2; 7 nucleotides agree with TRBD1. This CDR3 has 14 residues. The germline gives CDR1 MDHEN, CDR2 SYDVKM. Trimming at V came to 3 bases and at J to 7 bases, leaving 8 bases not matched to a gene. The CDR3 here is CASSFTATGPGYTF. In DNA, the CDR3 is TGTGCCAGCAGTTTCACCGCGACAGGGCCTGGCTACACCTTC.

This chain uses TRBV5-4 with TRBJ2-7, with D perhaps TRBD2 (7 bases). V lost 1 base and J lost 3, with 11 bases in between. CDR3 length equals 14 residues. Germline V gene lookup returns CDR1 SGHNT and CDR2 YYREEE (reference sequence). The CDR3 loop is CASSLRGADYEQYF. As DNA, the CDR3 is TGTGCCAGCAGCTTGCGGGGGGCCGACTACGAGCAGTACTTC.

The rearrangement joins TRBV12-3 or TRBV12-4 to TRBJ2-5; D uncertain. Trimming removed 2 bases from V and 5 bases from J, with 3 bases in between. This CDR3 contains 11 residues. The chain's CDR3 is CASSLLETQYF. CDR3 DNA: TGTGCCAGCAGTTTACTTGAGACCCAGTACTTC.

V and J are TRBV3-1 (or the pseudogene TRBV3-2) and TRBJ1-2, with D unresolved. The germline V gene has CDR1 LGHDT and CDR2 YNNKEL (reference sequence). The CDR3 spans 13 residues. Trimming took 1 base from V and 4 from J, leaving 7 bases between them. The CDR3 loop is CASSQALFYGYTF. The CDR3 DNA reads as TGTGCCAGCAGCCAAGCCCTTTTCTATGGCTACACCTTC.

The chain is built from TRBV4-1 and TRBJ2-1; 11 nucleotides line up with TRBD1. After removal of 2 bases from V and 7 bases from J, the junction contained 4 bases not matched to a gene. CDR3 length: 15 residues. Germline CDR1 MGHRA, CDR2 YSYEKL. CDR3 loop: CASSQPGTGGNEQFF. The CDR3, as DNA: TGCGCCAGCAGCCAACCTGGGACAGGGGGGAATGAGCAGTTCTTC.

V gene TRBV15 combines with J gene TRBJ2-1; 11 bases agree with TRBD2. V shed 0 bases, J shed 7 bases, and the junction held 2 bases outside the gene matches. The germline V gene encodes CDR1 LNHNV and CDR2 YYDKDF (reference sequence). The CDR3 length is 15 residues. The CDR3 spells CATSRDSGRANEQFF. The CDR3 nucleotides are TGTGCCACCAGCAGAGATAGCGGGAGGGCTAATGAGCAGTTCTTC.

The chain combines TRBV7-9 with TRBJ1-1; 7 bases match TRBD1. This CDR3 contains 15 residues. V gave up 2 bases and J gave up 3 bases; unmatched junction bases: 6. Looked up from germline, CDR1 is SEHNR and CDR2 is FQNEAQ (reference sequence). The CDR3 DNA follows: TGTGCCAGCAGCTTAAATCAGGGGGGTTACACTGAAGCTTTCTTT. Its translation is CASSLNQGGYTEAFF.

The V call is TRBV2, the J call TRBJ2-1, with 8 bases lining up with TRBD2. With 7 bases clipped from V and 9 bases from J, the junction kept 8 bases outside the gene matches. The CDR3 runs 13 residues. Germline V gene data show CDR1 as SNHLY and CDR2 as FYNNEI. CDR3 DNA: TGTGCCAGCACCAGCGGGAGCTTTGGTGAGCAGTTCTTC. It specifies CASTSGSFGEQFF.

This chain connects TRBV5-4 to TRBJ2-5, with D unclear. This CDR3 is 13 amino acids long. The V gene's germline CDR1 is SGHNT and CDR2 YYREEE (reference sequence). The V end was cut by 5 bases, the J end by 1 base, with 9 bases between. CDR3 coding DNA: TGTGCCAGCAGTCAGGCAGGCCAAGAGACCCAGTACTTC. It yields the protein CASSQAGQETQYF.